This TCR beta chain came from a study of cytomegalovirus exposure and HLA in healthy donors. PCR involved 60 Vbeta and 13 Jbeta primers. Profiled with immunoSEQ multiplex PCR; TCRdb holds only in-frame clones, not every one. Among 150,000 to 250,000 clones listed, 82% were seen once. This clone came up a few times. There are 13 residues in the CDR3. The germline V gene encodes CDR1 MNHNS and CDR2 SASEGT. V was pared by 4 bases and J by 3 bases, with 9 bases between. The TCR was taken from a boy between 2 and 10 years old in good health and CMV-seronegative. The chain is built from TRBV6-1 and TRBJ2-5, with D possibly being TRBD2 (6 bases). Sequencing was performed on PBMCs. CDR3 protein: CASSVWGEETQYF. Here the CDR3 DNA reads TGTGCCAGCAGTGTCTGGGGGGAAGAGACCCAGTACTTC.